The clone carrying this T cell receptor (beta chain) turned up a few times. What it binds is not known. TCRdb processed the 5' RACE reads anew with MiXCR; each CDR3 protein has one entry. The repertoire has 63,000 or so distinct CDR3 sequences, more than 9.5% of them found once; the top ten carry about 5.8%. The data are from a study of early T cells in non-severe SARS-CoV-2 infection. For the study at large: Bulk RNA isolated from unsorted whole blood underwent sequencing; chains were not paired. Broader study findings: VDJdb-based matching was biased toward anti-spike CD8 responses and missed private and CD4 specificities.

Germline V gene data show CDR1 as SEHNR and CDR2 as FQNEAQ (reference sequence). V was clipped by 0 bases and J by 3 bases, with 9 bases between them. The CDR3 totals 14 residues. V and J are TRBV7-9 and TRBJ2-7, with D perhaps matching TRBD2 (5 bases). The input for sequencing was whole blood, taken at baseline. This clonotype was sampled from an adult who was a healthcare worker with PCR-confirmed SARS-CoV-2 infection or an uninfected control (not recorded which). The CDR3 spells CASSLAGEYYEQYF. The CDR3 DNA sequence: TGTGCCAGCAGCTTAGCGGGAGAGTACTACGAGCAGTACTTC.